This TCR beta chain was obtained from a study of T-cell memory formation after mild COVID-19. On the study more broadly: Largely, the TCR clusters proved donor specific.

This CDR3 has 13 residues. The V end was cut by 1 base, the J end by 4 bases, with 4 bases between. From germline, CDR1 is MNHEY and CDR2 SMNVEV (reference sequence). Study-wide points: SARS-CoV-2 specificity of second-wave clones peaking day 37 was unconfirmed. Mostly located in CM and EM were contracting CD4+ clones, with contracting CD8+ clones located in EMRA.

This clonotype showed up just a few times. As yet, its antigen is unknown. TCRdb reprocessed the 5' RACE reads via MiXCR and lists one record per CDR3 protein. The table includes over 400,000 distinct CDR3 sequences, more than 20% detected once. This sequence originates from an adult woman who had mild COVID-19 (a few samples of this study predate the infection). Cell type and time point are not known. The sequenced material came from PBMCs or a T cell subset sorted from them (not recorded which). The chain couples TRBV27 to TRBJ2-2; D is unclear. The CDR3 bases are TGTGCCAGCAGTTTATTGAGCACCGGGGAGCTGTTTTTT. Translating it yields CASSLLSTGELFF.